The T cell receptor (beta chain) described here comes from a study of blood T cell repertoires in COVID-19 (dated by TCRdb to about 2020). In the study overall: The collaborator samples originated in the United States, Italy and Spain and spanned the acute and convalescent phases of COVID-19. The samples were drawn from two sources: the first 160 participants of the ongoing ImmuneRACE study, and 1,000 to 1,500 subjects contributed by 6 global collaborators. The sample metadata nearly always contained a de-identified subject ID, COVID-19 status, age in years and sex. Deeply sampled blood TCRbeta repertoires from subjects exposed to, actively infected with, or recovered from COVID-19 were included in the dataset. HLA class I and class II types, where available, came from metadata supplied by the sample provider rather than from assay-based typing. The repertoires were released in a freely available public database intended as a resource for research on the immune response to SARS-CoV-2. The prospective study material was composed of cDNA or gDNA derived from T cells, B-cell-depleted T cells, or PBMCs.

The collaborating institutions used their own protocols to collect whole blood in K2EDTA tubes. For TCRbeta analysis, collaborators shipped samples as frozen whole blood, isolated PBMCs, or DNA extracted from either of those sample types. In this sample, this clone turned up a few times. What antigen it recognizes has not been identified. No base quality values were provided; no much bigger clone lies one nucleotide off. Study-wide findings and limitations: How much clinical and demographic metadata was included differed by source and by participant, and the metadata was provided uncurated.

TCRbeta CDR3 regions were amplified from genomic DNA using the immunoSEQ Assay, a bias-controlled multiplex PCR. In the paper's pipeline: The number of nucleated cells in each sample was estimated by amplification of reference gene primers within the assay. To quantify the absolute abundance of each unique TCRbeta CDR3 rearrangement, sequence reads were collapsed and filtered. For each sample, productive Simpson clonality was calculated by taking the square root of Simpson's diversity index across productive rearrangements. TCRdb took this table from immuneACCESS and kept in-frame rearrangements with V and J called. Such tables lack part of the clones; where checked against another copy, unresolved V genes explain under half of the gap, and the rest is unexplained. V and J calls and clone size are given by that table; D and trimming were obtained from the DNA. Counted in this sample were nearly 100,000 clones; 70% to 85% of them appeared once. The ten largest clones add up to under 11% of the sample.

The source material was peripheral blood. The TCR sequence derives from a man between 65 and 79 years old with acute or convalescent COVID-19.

The nucleotide sequence is given as TGTGCCAGCAGTCCGAACAGGTCGGGTAATGAAAAACTGTTTTTT. Translation gives CASSPNRSGNEKLFF. The V gene is TRBV11-2 and the J gene is TRBJ1-4; a tentative D match to TRBD1 spans 5 bases. The germline V gene gives CDR1 as SGHAT and CDR2 as FQNNGV. Spanning cysteine to phenylalanine, the CDR3 consists of 15 amino acids. This entry keeps only the CDR3 DNA: 45 bases, framed from base 1. Between the V and J ends, shortened by 6 bases and 4 bases respectively, the junction contains 15 bases.